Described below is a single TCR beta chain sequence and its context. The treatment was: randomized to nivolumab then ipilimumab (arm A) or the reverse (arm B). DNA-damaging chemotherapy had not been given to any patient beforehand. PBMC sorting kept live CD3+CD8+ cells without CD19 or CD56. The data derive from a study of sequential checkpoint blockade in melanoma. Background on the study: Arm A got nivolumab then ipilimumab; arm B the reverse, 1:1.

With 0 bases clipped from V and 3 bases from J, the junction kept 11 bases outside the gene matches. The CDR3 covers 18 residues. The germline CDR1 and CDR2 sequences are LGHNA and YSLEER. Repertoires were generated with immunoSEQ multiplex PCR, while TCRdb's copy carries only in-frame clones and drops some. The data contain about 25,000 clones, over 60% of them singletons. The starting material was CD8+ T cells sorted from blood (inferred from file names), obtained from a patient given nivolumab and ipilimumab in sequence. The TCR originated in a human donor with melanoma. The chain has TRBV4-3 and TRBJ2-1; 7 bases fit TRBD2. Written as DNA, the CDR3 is TGCGCCAGCAGCCAAGATCAGGTGGCGGGAGAGGGCTACAATGAGCAGTTCTTC. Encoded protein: CASSQDQVAGEGYNEQFF.